A single sample is the source of the 17 T cell receptor beta chains below, sequenced in a study of cytomegalovirus exposure and HLA in healthy donors. Sequencing was performed with immunoSEQ multiplex PCR; in TCRdb, only in-frame clones are kept and a portion is missing. This sample has approximately 110,000 clones, with roughly 90% found just once. What was sequenced was PBMCs. These receptor sequences come from a woman between 18 and 29 years old in good health and CMV-seronegative.

This clone was counted once. The chain carries TRBV10-3 and TRBJ2-3; the D gene is possibly TRBD1 (6 bases). The V and J ends lost 4 bases and 2 bases respectively, with 19 bases between them. The CDR3 has 17 residues. Germline lookup yields CDR1 ENHRY and CDR2 SYGVKD. The CDR3 sequence: CAISGGTTGITTDTQYF. DNA of the CDR3: TGTGCCATCAGTGGGGGGACAACCGGAATCACCACAGATACGCAGTATTTT.

The chain recombines TRBV9 with TRBJ2-1; D is possibly TRBD1 (5 bases). The CDR3 has 15 residues. Trimming took off 0 bases at V and 9 bases at J, with 16 bases between the two ends. Germline V gives CDR1 SGDLS, CDR2 YYNGEE. In DNA form, the CDR3 reads TGTGCCAGCAGCGTAGTAGGGGCTAGATGGGGTGAGCAGTTCTTC. Translating gives CASSVVGARWGEQFF.

The chain carries TRBV18 and TRBJ2-7; TRBD2 might be the D (5 bases). The CDR3 runs 14 residues. The germline V and J ends were trimmed by 3 bases and 2 bases, with 11 bases remaining between them. The germline gives CDR1 KGHSH, CDR2 LQKENI. DNA for the CDR3: TGTGCCAGCTCACCGGGGAGTCCCCCCTACGAGCAGTACTTC. It codes for CASSPGSPPYEQYF.

This chain uses TRBV27 with TRBJ2-7; 12 nucleotides align to TRBD2. The CDR3 is made up of 16 amino acids. Losses at the gene ends were 6 bases for V and 0 bases for J; bases not matched to a gene: 6. Germline CDR1 is MNHEY and CDR2 is SMNVEV (reference sequence). The CDR3 DNA is TGTGCCAGCAGCGAACTAGCGGGGGGCTTCTCCTACGAGCAGTACTTC. Protein sequence: CASSELAGGFSYEQYF.

This chain links TRBV9 with TRBJ2-3, with TRBD2 as a possible D gene (6 bases). The germline V and J ends were trimmed by 0 bases and 0 bases, with 17 bases remaining between them. The CDR3 covers 18 residues. Germline assignment: CDR1 SGDLS and CDR2 YYNGEE. Written as DNA, the CDR3 is TGTGCCAGCAGCGTAGGGTTAAGTGGCGGGATTAGCACAGATACGCAGTATTTT. Encoded protein: CASSVGLSGGISTDTQYF. Complete variable domain (other parts from reference TRBV9 and TRBJ2-3): DSGVTQTPKHLITATGQRVTLRCSPRSGDLSVYWYQQSLDQGLQFLIQYYNGEERAKGNILERFSAQQFPDLHSELNLSSLELGDSALYFCASSVGLSGGISTDTQYFGPGTRLTVL.

CDR3 sequence reads: CASDPGLGADEQFF. In DNA form, the CDR3 reads TGTGCCAGTGATCCGGGACTTGGGGCGGATGAGCAGTTCTTC. The gene calls are TRBV7-9 and TRBJ2-1, with D possibly TRBD2 on 6 matching bases. From germline, CDR1 is SEHNR and CDR2 FQNEAQ (reference sequence). Deletions cut 9 bases from V and 8 bases from J, with 20 bases between. This CDR3 comprises 14 residues.

The rearrangement links TRBV5-4 to TRBJ2-2; TRBD1 aligns across 7 bases. With 4 bases clipped from V and 6 bases from J, the junction kept 12 bases outside the gene matches. The germline gives CDR1 SGHNT, CDR2 YYREEE (reference sequence). The CDR3 loop spans 16 amino acids. For the CDR3, the DNA is TGTGCCAGCAGCCTTCGGACAGGTACAGGGCCCGGGGAGCTGTTTTTT. This encodes CASSLRTGTGPGELFF.

The chain has TRBV9 and TRBJ2-7, with 9 bases identical to TRBD1. J lost 6 bases, V lost 4 bases, and 8 bases had no gene match. The CDR3 runs 14 residues. Germline V lookup: CDR1 SGDLS, CDR2 YYNGEE. The CDR3 loop is CASSPTGQGPEQYF. CDR3 coding DNA: TGTGCCAGCAGCCCGACAGGACAGGGGCCCGAGCAGTACTTC.

This sequence joins TRBV11-3 and TRBJ2-2; TRBD1 might be the D (6 bases). Germline V gene data show CDR1 as SGHNT and CDR2 as YENEEA. With 6 bases removed from V and 6 bases from J, the gap between germline ends came to 11 bases. This CDR3 is 13 amino acids long. DNA of the CDR3: TGTGCCAGCAGTCACAGGGACCCCGGGGAGCTGTTTTTT. This translates into CASSHRDPGELFF. The variable domain in full, completed from reference TRBV11-3 and TRBJ2-2, reads EAGVVQSPRYKIIEKKQPVAFWCNPISGHNTLYWYLQNLGQGPELLIRYENEEAVDDSQLPKDRFSAERLKGVDSTLKIQPAELGDSAVYLCASSHRDPGELFFGEGSRLTVL.

CDR3 DNA sequence: TGTGCCAGCAATCCCCGGACAGGAACTGAAGCTTTCTTT. It translates to CASNPRTGTEAFF. The rearrangement uses TRBV6-5 and TRBJ1-1; 7 nucleotides agree with TRBD1. Germline V gene data show CDR1 as MNHEY and CDR2 as SVGAGI. The CDR3 runs 13 residues. V lost 7 bases, J lost 5 bases, and 7 bases stayed unmatched.

The chain combines TRBV11-2 with TRBJ2-1, with 7 bases matching TRBD2. The CDR3 extends over 15 amino acids. With V trimmed by 4 bases and J by 0 bases, 3 bases remained unmatched. The germline CDR1 and CDR2 sequences are SGHAT and FQNNGV. The CDR3 loop is CASSSTGGSYNEQFF. DNA of the CDR3: TGTGCCAGCAGCTCAACGGGAGGCTCCTACAATGAGCAGTTCTTC.

V is TRBV9 and J is TRBJ1-1; the D gene is possibly TRBD1 (5 bases). The V end was cut by 4 bases, the J end by 1 base, with 14 bases between. Germline V CDR1 and CDR2: SGDLS, YYNGEE. This CDR3 comprises 15 residues. The CDR3 DNA reads as TGTGCCAGCAGCTACCAGGACAACCCGAACACTGAAGCTTTCTTT. This codes for CASSYQDNPNTEAFF.

J is TRBJ1-4 and V is TRBV6-4; D gene ambiguous. This CDR3 spans 11 amino acids. The germline CDR1 and CDR2 sequences are MRHNA and SNTAGT. V gave up 0 bases and J gave up 9 bases, with 2 bases separating them. In nucleotides, the CDR3 is TGTGCCAGCAGTGACTCTAAAAAACTGTTTTTT. Translated, it gives CASSDSKKLFF.

The rearrangement uses TRBV28 and TRBJ1-2, with D tentatively TRBD1 (5 bases). V was shortened by 4 bases and J by 3 bases, with 15 bases between the two germline ends. CDR3 length equals 15 residues. CDR1 and CDR2 from the germline V gene are MDHEN and SYDVKM. The CDR3 bases are TGTGCCAGCAGTTCCTCGGGGGGAGTCCACTATGGCTACACCTTC. Its protein product is CASSSSGGVHYGYTF.

This clone appeared a few times. The genes are TRBV2 and TRBJ1-1; a possible D gene is TRBD1 (5 bases). V dropped 3 bases and J dropped 11 bases, with 10 bases sitting between them. The V gene's germline CDR1 is SNHLY and CDR2 FYNNEI. The CDR3 extends over 11 amino acids. The CDR3 protein is CASSDRGSAFF. CDR3 sequence (DNA): TGTGCCAGCAGTGATAGGGGCAGTGCTTTCTTT.

The chain recombines TRBV30 with TRBJ1-1, with D possibly being TRBD1 (6 bases). This CDR3 contains 15 residues. Per the germline V gene, CDR1 is GTSNPN and CDR2 is SVGIG (reference sequence). V was pared by 2 bases and J by 1 base, with 14 bases between. In DNA form, the CDR3 reads TGTGCCTGGAGTAGGATACAGGGCCCGAACACTGAAGCTTTCTTT. Protein sequence: CAWSRIQGPNTEAFF.

As to this clone: This sample includes further DNA sequences coding for the same CDR3. This rearrangement joins TRBV28 to TRBJ1-4, with 10 bases lining up with TRBD1. The J segment lost 8 bases and the V segment lost 6 bases, leaving 6 bases of the junction unmatched. The CDR3 is 14 amino acids. Germline V lookup: CDR1 MDHEN, CDR2 SYDVKM. The CDR3: CASSLDRGREKLFF. Written as DNA, the CDR3 is TGTGCCAGCAGCCTGGACAGGGGGAGGGAAAAACTGTTTTTT.